What follows is one TCR beta chain and its context. This specimen comes from a study of blood T cell repertoires in COVID-19. Study in general: Acute and convalescent COVID-19 specimens originated in the United States, Italy and Spain.

Repertoires were generated with immunoSEQ multiplex PCR, while TCRdb's copy carries only in-frame clones and drops some. The data show 270,000 or so clones, roughly 91% seen once. CDR1 is SGHAT and CDR2 is FQNNGV in the germline V gene. Trimming shortened V by 1 base and J by 1 base, and 9 bases separated the two germline ends. The CDR3 has 15 residues. This sequence joins TRBV11-2 and TRBJ2-3; D gene unclear. The sequenced sample consisted of peripheral blood. This TCR was recovered from a woman aged 25-40 years with COVID-19, enrolled during active disease. In DNA, the CDR3 is TGTGCCAGCAGCTTAGTTAGCTTCGGCACAGATACGCAGTATTTT. It yields the protein CASSLVSFGTDTQYF.